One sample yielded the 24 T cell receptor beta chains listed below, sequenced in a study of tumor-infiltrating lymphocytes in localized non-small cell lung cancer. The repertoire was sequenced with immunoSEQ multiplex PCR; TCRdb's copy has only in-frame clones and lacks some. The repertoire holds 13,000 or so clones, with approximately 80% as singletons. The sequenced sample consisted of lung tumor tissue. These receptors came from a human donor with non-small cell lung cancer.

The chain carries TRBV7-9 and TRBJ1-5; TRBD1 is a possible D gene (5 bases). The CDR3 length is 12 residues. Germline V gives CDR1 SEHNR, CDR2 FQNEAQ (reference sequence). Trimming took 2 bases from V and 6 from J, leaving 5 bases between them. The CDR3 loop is CASSLQGQPQHF. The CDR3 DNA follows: TGTGCCAGCAGCTTACAGGGTCAGCCCCAGCATTTT.

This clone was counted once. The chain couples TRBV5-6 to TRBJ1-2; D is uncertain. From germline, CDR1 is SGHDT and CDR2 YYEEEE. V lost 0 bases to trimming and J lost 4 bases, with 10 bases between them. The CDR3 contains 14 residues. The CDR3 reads CASSLGGPGYGYTF. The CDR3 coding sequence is TGTGCCAGCAGCTTGGGCGGCCCCGGCTATGGCTACACCTTC.

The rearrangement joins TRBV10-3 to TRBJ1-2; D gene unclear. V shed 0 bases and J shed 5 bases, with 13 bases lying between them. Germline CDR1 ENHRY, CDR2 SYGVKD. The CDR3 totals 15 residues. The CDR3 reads CAISESEGIVYGYTF. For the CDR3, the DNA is TGTGCCATCAGTGAGTCTGAGGGAATAGTTTATGGCTACACCTTC.

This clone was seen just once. The CDR3 region has the DNA TGCAGCGTTGAAGCGCCAGTTAATGGCTACACCTTC. Its translation: CSVEAPVNGYTF. The rearrangement joins TRBV29-1 to TRBJ1-2; D gene uncertain. Germline lookup yields CDR1 SQVTM and CDR2 ANQGSEA. Trimming took off 1 base at V and 6 bases at J, with 9 bases between the two ends. The CDR3 loop spans 12 amino acids. Together with reference TRBV29-1 and TRBJ1-2, the CDR3 gives the full variable domain: SAVISQKPSRDICQRGTSLTIQCQVDSQVTMMFWYRQQPGQSLTLIATANQGSEATYESGFVIDKFPISRPNLTFSTLTVSNMSPEDSSIYLCSVEAPVNGYTFGSGTRLTVV.

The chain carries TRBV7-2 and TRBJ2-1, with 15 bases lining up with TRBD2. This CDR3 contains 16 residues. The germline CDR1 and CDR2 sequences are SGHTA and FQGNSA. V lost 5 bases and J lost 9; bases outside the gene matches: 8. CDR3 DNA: TGTGCCAGCAGCGTTCTACGGACTAGCGGGGGGGGTGAGCAGTTCTTC. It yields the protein CASSVLRTSGGGEQFF.

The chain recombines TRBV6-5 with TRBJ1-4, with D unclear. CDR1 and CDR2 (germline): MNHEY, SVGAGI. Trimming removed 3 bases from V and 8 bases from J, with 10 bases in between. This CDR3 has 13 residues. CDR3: CASSYLLGEKLFF. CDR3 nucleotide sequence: TGTGCCAGCAGTTATCTGCTGGGAGAAAAACTGTTTTTT.

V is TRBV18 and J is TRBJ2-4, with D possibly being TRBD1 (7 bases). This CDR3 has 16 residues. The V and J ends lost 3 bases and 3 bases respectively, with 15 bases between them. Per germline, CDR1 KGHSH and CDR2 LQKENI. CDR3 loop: CASSPEGAGGKNIQYF. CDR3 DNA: TGTGCCAGCTCACCGGAGGGGGCCGGAGGCAAAAACATTCAGTACTTC.

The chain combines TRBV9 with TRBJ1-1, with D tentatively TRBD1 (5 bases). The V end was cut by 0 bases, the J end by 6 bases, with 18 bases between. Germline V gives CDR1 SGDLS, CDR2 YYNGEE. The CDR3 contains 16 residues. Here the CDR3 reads CASSVAIWGARSEAFF. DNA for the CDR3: TGTGCCAGCAGCGTAGCAATTTGGGGCGCAAGGTCTGAAGCTTTCTTT.

CDR3 region: CASRAGSAYEQYF. CDR3 in DNA: TGCGCCAGCAGAGCGGGTTCAGCCTACGAGCAGTACTTC. This chain joins TRBV10-2 and TRBJ2-7; weak D call: TRBD2 (6 bases). Germline V gene data show CDR1 as WSHSY and CDR2 as SAAADI. This CDR3 comprises 13 residues. V gave up 6 bases and J gave up 2 bases, with 11 bases separating them.

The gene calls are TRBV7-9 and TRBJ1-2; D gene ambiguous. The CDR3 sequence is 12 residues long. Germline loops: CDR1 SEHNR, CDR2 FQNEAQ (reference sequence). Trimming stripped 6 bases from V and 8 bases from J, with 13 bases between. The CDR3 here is CASSVMTEGYTF. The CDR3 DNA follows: TGTGCCAGCAGTGTCATGACGGAGGGCTACACCTTC. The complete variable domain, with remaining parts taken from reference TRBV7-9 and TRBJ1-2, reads DTGVSQNPRHKITKRGQNVTFRCDPISEHNRLYWYRQTLGQGPEFLTYFQNEAQLEKSRLLSDRFSAERPKGSFSTLEIQRTEQGDSAMYLCASSVMTEGYTFGSGTRLTVV.

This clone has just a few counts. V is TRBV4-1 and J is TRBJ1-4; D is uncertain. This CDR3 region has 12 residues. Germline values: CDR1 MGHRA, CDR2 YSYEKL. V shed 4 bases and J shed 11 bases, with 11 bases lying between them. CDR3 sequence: CASSPTRGKLFF. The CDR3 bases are TGCGCCAGCAGCCCCACGCGAGGGAAACTGTTTTTT.

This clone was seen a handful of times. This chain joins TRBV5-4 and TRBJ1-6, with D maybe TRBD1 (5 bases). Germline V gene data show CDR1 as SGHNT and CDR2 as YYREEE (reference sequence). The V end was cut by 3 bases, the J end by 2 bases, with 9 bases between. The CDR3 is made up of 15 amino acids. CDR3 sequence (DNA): TGTGCCAGCAGCTCGGGGGGGACCTATAATTCACCCCTCCACTTT. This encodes CASSSGGTYNSPLHF.

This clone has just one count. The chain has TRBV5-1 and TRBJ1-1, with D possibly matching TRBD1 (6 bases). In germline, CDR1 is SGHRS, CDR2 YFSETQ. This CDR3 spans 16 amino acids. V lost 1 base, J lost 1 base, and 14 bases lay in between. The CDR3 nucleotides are TGCGCCAGCAGCTTGACAGAGGGGGGGTGGAACACTGAAGCTTTCTTT. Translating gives CASSLTEGGWNTEAFF.

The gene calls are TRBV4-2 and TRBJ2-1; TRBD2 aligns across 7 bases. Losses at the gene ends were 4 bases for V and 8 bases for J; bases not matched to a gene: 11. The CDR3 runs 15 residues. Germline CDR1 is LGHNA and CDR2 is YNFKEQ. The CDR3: CASSRAGPGMDEQFF. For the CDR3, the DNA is TGTGCCAGCAGCCGAGCGGGACCCGGGATGGATGAGCAGTTCTTC.

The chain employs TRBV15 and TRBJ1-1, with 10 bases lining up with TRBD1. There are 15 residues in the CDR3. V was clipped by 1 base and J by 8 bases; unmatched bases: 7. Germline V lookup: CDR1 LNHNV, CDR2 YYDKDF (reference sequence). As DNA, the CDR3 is TGTGCCACCAGCAGAGGGGTAGGACAGGGGGGAGAAGCTTTCTTT. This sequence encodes CATSRGVGQGGEAFF.

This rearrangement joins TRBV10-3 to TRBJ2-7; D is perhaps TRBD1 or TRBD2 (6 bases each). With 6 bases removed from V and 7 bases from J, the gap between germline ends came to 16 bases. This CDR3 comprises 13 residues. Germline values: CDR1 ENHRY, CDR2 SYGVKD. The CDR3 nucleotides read TGTGCCATCAGCGCTAAAGGGGGGTGGGAGCAGTACTTC. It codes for CAISAKGGWEQYF.

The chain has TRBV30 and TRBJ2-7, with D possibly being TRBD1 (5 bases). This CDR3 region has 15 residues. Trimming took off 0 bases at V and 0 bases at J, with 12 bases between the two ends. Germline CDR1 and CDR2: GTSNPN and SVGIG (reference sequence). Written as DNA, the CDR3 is TGTGCCTGGAGTGTCAGACAGCGAAGCTCCTACGAGCAGTACTTC. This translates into CAWSVRQRSSYEQYF. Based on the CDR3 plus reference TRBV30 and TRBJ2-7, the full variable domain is SQTIHQWPATLVQPVGSPLSLECTVEGTSNPNLYWYRQAAGRGLQLLFYSVGIGQISSEVPQNLSASRPQDRQFILSSKKLLLSDSGFYLCAWSVRQRSSYEQYFGPGTRLTVT.

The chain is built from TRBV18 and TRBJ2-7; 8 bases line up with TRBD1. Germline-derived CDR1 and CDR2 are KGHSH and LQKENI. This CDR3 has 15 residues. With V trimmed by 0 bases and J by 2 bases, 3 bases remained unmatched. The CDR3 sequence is CASSPPSQGAYEQYF. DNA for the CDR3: TGTGCCAGCTCACCACCGTCACAGGGGGCCTACGAGCAGTACTTC.

CDR3 amino acids: CASSEPGGEETQYF. In nucleotides, the CDR3 is TGCGCCAGCAGCGAGCCCGGGGGGGAAGAGACCCAGTACTTC. This sequence joins TRBV5-1 and TRBJ2-5, with 8 bases aligning to TRBD2. Germline V lookup: CDR1 SGHRS, CDR2 YFSETQ. The junction had 5 bases not matched to a gene; V was cut back by 4 bases and J by 3 bases. There are 14 residues in the CDR3.

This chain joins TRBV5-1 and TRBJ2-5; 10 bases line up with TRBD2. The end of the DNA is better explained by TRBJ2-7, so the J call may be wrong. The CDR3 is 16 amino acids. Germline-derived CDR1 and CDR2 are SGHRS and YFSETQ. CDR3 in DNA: TGCGCCAGCAGCTCCTCCTTAGCGGGGGGCACCTACGAGCAGTACTTC. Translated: CASSSSLAGGTYEQYF.

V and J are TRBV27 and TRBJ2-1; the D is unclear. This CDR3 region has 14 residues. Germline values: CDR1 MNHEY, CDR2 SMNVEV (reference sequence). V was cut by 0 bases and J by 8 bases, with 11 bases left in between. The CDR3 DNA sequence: TGTGCCAGCAGTTTATCAGGCCCATACCATGAGCAGTTCTTC. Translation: CASSLSGPYHEQFF.

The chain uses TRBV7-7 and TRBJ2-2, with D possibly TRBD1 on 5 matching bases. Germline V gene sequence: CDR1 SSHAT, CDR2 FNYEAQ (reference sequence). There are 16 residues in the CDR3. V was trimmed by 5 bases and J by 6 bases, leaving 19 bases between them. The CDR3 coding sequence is TGTGCCAGCAGCCTACTTGTGCCTGAAGGGGCCGGGGAGCTGTTTTTT. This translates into CASSLLVPEGAGELFF. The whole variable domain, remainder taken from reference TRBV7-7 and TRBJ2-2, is GAGVSQSPRYKVTKRGQDVTLRCDPISSHATLYWYQQALGQGPEFLTYFNYEAQPDKSGLPSDRFSAERPEGSISTLTIQRTEQRDSAMYRCASSLLVPEGAGELFFGEGSRLTVL.

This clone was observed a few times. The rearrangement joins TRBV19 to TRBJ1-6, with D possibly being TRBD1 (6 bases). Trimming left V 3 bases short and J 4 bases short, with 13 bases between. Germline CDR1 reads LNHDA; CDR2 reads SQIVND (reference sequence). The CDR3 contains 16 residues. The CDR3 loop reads CASSMRGTPYNSPLHF. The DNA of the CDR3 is TGTGCCAGTAGTATGCGGGGGACACCTTATAATTCACCCCTCCACTTT.

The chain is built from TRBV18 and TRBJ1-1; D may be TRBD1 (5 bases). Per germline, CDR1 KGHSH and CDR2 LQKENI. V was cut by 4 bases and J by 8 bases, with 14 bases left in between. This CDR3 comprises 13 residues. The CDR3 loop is CASSRSDRLEAFF. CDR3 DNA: TGTGCCAGCTCACGCTCCGACAGATTAGAAGCTTTCTTT.